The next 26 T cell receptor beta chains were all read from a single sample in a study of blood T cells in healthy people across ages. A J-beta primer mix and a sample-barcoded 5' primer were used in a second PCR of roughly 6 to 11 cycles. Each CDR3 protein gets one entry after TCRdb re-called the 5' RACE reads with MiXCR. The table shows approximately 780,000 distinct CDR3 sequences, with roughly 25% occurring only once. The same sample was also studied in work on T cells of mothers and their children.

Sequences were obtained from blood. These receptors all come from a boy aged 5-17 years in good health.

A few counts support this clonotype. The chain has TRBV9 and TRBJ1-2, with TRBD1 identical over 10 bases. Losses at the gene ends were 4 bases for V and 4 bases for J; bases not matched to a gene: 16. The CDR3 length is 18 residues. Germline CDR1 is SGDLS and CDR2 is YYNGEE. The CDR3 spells CASSYEGTGDPLGYGYTF. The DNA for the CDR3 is TGTGCCAGCAGCTACGAAGGGACAGGGGATCCCCTAGGCTATGGCTACACCTTC.

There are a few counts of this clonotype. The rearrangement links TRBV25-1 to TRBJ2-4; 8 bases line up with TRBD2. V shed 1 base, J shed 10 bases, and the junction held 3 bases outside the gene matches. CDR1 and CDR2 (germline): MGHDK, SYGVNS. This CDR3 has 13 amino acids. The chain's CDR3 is CASSESGGRIQYF. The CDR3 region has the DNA TGTGCCAGCAGTGAATCAGGCGGGAGGATTCAGTACTTC.

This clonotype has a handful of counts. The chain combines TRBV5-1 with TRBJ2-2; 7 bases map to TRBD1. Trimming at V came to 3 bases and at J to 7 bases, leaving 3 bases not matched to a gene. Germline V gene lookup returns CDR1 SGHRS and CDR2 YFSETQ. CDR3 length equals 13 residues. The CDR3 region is CASSWDRHGELFF. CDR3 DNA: TGCGCCAGCAGCTGGGACAGACACGGGGAGCTGTTTTTT.

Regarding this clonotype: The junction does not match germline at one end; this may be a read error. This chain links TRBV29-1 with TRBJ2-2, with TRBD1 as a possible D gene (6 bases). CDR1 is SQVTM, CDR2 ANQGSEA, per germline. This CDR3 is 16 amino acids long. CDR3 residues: CSVANPVTGPTGELSF. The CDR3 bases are TGCAGCGTTGCGAATCCTGTGACAGGACCCACCGGGGAGCTGTCTTTT.

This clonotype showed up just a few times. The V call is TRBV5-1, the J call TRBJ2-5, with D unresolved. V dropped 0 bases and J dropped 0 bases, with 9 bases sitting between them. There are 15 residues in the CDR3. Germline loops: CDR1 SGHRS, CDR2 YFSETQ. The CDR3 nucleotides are TGCGCCAGCAGCTTGGCCGGAGTTTACCAAGAGACCCAGTACTTC. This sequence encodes CASSLAGVYQETQYF.

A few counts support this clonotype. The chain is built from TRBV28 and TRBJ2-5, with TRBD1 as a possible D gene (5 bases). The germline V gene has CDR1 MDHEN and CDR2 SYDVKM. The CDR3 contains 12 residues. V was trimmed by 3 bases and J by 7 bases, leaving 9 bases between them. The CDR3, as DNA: TGTGCCAGCAGTTTCCGAAGGGGGACCCAGTACTTC. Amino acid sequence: CASSFRRGTQYF.

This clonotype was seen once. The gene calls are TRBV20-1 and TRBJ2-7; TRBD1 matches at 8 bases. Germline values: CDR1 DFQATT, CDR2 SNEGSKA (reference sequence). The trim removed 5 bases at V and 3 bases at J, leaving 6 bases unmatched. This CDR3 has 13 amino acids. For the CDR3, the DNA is TGCAGTGCTTACCGGGACAGGTACTACGAGCAGTACTTC. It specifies CSAYRDRYYEQYF.

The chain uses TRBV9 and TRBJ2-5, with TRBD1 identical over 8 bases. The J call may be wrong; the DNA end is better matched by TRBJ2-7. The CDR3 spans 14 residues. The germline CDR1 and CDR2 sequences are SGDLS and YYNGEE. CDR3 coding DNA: TGTGCCAGCAGCGTAGGACAGGGGATTTCCGAGCAGTACTTC. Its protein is CASSVGQGISEQYF.

The CDR3 DNA sequence: TGTGCCATCAGTTCTCCGCCGGGACAGGGGTTCCCAGATACGCAGTATTTT. Amino acid sequence: CAISSPPGQGFPDTQYF. This chain links TRBV10-3 with TRBJ2-3; 10 bases are shared with TRBD1. The V and J ends lost 5 bases and 4 bases, in that order; junction bases with no gene match: 12. The CDR3 is 17 amino acids. Looked up from germline, CDR1 is ENHRY and CDR2 is SYGVKD.

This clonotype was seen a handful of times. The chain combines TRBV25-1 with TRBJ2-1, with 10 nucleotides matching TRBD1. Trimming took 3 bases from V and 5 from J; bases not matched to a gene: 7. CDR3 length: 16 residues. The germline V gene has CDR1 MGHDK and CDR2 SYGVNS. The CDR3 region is CASSDPRQGAHNEQFF. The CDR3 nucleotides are TGTGCCAGCAGTGACCCCCGACAGGGGGCCCACAATGAGCAGTTCTTC.

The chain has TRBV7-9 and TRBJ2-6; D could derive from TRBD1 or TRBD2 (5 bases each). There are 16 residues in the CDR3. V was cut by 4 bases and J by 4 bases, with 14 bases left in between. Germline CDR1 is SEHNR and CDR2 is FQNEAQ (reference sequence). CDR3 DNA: TGTGCCAGCAGCTATGCCGGGGCGCTAGGGGCCAACGTCCTGACTTTC. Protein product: CASSYAGALGANVLTF.

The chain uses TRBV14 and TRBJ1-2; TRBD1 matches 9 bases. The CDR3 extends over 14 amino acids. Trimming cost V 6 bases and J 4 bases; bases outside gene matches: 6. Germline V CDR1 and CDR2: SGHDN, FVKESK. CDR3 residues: CASRGQGNLYGYTF. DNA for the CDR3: TGTGCCAGCAGAGGACAGGGGAACCTCTATGGCTACACCTTC.

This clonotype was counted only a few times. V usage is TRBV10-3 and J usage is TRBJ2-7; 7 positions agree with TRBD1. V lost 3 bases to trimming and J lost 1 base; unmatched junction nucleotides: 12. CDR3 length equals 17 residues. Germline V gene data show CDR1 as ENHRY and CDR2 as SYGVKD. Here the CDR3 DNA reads TGTGCCATCAGTGACATGGGATCGGACAGGTCTTCCTACGAGCAGTACTTC. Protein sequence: CAISDMGSDRSSYEQYF.

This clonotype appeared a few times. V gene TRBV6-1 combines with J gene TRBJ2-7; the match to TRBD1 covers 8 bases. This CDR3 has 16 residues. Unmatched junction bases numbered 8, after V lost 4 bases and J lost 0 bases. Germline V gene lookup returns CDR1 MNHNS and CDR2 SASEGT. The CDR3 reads CASSGQGQGNSYEQYF. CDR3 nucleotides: TGTGCCAGCAGTGGCCAAGGACAGGGCAACTCCTACGAGCAGTACTTC.

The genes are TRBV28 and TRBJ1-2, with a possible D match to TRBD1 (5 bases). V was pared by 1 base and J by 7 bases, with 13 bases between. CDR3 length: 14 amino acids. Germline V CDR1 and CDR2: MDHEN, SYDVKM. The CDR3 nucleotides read TGTGCCAGCAGTTTATCGGGGACTCCCCCTGGCTACACCTTC. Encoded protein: CASSLSGTPPGYTF.

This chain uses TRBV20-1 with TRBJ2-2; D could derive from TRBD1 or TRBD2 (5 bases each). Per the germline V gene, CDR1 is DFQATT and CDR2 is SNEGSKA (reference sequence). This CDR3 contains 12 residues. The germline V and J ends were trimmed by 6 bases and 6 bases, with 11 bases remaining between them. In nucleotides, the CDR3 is TGCAGTGCGCCGAGAGGGGCCGGGGAGCTGTTTTTT. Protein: CSAPRGAGELFF.

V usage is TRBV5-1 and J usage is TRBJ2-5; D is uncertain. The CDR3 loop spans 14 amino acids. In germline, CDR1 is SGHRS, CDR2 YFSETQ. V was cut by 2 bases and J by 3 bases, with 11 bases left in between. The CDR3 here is CASSFSTAKETQYF. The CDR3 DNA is TGCGCCAGCAGCTTTAGTACTGCCAAAGAGACCCAGTACTTC.

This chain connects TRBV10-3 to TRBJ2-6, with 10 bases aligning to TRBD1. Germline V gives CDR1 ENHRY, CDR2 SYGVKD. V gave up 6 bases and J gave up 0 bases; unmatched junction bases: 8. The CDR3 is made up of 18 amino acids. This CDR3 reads CAISPGTGVLSGANVLTF. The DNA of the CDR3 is TGTGCCATCAGCCCCGGGACAGGGGTACTCTCTGGGGCCAACGTCCTGACTTTC.

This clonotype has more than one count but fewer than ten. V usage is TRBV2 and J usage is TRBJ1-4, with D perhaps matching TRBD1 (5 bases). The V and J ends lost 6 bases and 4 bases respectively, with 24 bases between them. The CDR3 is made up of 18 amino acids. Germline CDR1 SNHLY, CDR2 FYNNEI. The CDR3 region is CASRAKRGRQGLNEKLFF. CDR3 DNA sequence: TGTGCCAGCAGAGCTAAGAGGGGCAGGCAGGGTCTTAATGAAAAACTGTTTTTT.

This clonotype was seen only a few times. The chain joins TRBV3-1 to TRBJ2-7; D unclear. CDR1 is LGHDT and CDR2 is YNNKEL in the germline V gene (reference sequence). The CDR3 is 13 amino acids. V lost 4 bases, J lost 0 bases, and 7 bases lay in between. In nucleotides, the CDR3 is TGTGCCAGCAGCCGGCGTAGCTCCTACGAGCAGTACTTC. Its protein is CASSRRSSYEQYF.

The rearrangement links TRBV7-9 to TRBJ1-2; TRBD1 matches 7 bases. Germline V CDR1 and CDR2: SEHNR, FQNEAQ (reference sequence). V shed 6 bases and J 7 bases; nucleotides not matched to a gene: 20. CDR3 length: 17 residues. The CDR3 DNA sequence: TGTGCCAGCAGTCCAAAGACAGGGACTGTCCCGGCAGGTGGCTACACCTTC. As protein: CASSPKTGTVPAGGYTF.

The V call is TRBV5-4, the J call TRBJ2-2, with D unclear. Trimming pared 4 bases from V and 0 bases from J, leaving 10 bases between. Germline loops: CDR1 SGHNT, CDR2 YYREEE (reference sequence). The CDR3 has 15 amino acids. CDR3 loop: CASSPRVTNTGELFF. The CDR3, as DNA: TGTGCCAGCAGCCCAAGGGTTACGAACACCGGGGAGCTGTTTTTT.

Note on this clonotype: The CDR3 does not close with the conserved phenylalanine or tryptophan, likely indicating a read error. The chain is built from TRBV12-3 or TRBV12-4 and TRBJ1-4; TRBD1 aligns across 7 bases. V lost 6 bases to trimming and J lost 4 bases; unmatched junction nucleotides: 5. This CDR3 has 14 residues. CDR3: CASSAHRGNEKLFS. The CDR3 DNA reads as TGTGCCAGCAGCGCTCACAGGGGTAATGAAAAACTGTTTTCT.

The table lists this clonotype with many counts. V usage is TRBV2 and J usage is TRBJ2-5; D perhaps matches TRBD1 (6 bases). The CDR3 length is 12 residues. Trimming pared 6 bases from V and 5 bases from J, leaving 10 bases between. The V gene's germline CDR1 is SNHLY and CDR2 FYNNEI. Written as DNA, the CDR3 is TGTGCCAGCAGCGAAAGGGGGGAGACCCAGTACTTC. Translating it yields CASSERGETQYF.

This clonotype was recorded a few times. The chain's CDR3 is CASSFPNNSPLHF. CDR3 bases: TGTGCCAGCAGTTTTCCGAATAATTCACCCCTCCACTTT. The chain has TRBV12-3 or TRBV12-4 and TRBJ1-6, with D unresolved. The V end lost 3 bases, the J end lost 5 bases, and 5 bases lay between the germline ends. The CDR3 length is 13 residues.

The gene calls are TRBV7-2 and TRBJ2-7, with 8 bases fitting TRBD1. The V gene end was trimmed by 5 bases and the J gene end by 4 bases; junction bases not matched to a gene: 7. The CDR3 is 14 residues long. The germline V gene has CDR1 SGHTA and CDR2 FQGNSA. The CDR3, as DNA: TGTGCCAGCAGCCTCCTGGGGACAGGATACGAGCAGTACTTC. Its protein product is CASSLLGTGYEQYF.